The rows below give T cell receptor beta chains drawn from one sample of a study of blood T cell repertoires in COVID-19. Here immunoSEQ multiplex PCR was the method, and the copy in TCRdb shows in-frame clones only, minus some. The table shows under 400,000 clones, with approximately 89% occurring only once. The sequenced sample consisted of peripheral blood. The receptor set was obtained from a woman aged 30 to 39 with COVID-19, enrolled during active disease. The CDR3 runs from the conserved cysteine through the conserved F or W. Each record gives: clone size, J gene, V gene, D gene, CDR3 protein, CDR3 DNA. The D gene is left open where the match is weak. Size is stated for part of the rows, as once, few or many counts, or as a class when the clone is expanded.

clone_size: .
j_call: TRBJ2-7
v_call: TRBV28
d_call: TRBD2
cdr3_aa: CASSLLAGEGEQYF
cdr3_nt: TGTGCCAGCAGCCTACTAGCGGGAGAGGGCGAGCAGTACTTC

clone_size: once
j_call: TRBJ2-1
v_call: TRBV14
d_call: .
cdr3_aa: CASSQDWGLYNEQFF
cdr3_nt: TGTGCCAGCAGCCAAGATTGGGGACTCTACAATGAGCAGTTCTTC

clone_size: .
j_call: TRBJ2-2
v_call: TRBV7-2
d_call: .
cdr3_aa: CASSLDSNTGELFF
cdr3_nt: TGTGCCAGCAGCTTAGACAGCAACACCGGGGAGCTGTTTTTT

clone_size: .
j_call: TRBJ2-7
v_call: TRBV27
d_call: .
cdr3_aa: CASSPFGSYEQYF
cdr3_nt: TGTGCCAGCAGTCCCTTCGGCTCCTACGAGCAGTACTTC

clone_size: .
j_call: TRBJ2-7
v_call: TRBV9
d_call: .
cdr3_aa: CASSVAGGTYEQYF
cdr3_nt: TGTGCCAGCAGCGTAGCAGGGGGGACCTACGAGCAGTACTTC

clone_size: once
j_call: TRBJ2-1
v_call: TRBV24-1
d_call: .
cdr3_aa: CATSGTGYINEQFF
cdr3_nt: TGTGCCACCAGTGGAACAGGGTATATCAATGAGCAGTTCTTC

clone_size: .
j_call: TRBJ2-3
v_call: TRBV2
d_call: TRBD2
cdr3_aa: CASSGGPSGRATQYF
cdr3_nt: TGTGCCAGCAGTGGGGGGCCTAGCGGGAGGGCTACGCAGTATTTT

clone_size: .
j_call: TRBJ1-1
v_call: TRBV2
d_call: .
cdr3_aa: CASSDRDATEAFF
cdr3_nt: TGTGCCAGCAGTGACAGGGATGCCACTGAAGCTTTCTTT

clone_size: .
j_call: TRBJ1-5
v_call: TRBV5-4
d_call: .
cdr3_aa: CASSSGGTTHQPQHF
cdr3_nt: TGTGCCAGCAGCTCGGGGGGGACAACACATCAGCCCCAGCATTTT

clone_size: .
j_call: TRBJ1-5
v_call: TRBV28
d_call: .
cdr3_aa: CASSLSPPRQPQHF
cdr3_nt: TGTGCCAGCAGTCTTTCGCCCCCTCGGCAGCCCCAGCATTTT

clone_size: once
j_call: TRBJ2-7
v_call: TRBV9
d_call: .
cdr3_aa: CASSATGRGYEQYF
cdr3_nt: TGTGCCAGCAGCGCCACGGGAAGAGGCTACGAGCAGTACTTC

clone_size: .
j_call: TRBJ1-5
v_call: TRBV10-3
d_call: TRBD1
cdr3_aa: CAISRTGFRQPQHF
cdr3_nt: TGTGCCATCAGCCGGACAGGGTTTAGGCAGCCCCAGCATTTT

clone_size: few
j_call: TRBJ1-2
v_call: TRBV27
d_call: .
cdr3_aa: CASSPTAEAAGGYTF
cdr3_nt: TGTGCCAGCAGTCCCACTGCTGAGGCCGCGGGGGGCTACACCTTC

clone_size: .
j_call: TRBJ2-5
v_call: TRBV18
d_call: TRBD1
cdr3_aa: CASSPGTGQSIETQYF
cdr3_nt: TGTGCCAGCTCACCCGGGACAGGCCAGTCCATAGAGACCCAGTACTTC

clone_size: .
j_call: TRBJ2-1
v_call: TRBV19
d_call: TRBD2
cdr3_aa: CATHKGLAGESSYNEQFF
cdr3_nt: TGTGCCACTCACAAGGGACTAGCGGGCGAGAGCTCCTACAATGAGCAGTTCTTC

clone_size: .
j_call: TRBJ1-1
v_call: TRBV19
d_call: .
cdr3_aa: CASTPPRGGAREEAFF
cdr3_nt: TGTGCCAGTACACCTCCCCGGGGGGGGGCTAGGGAAGAAGCTTTCTTT

clone_size: .
j_call: TRBJ2-1
v_call: TRBV29-1
d_call: .
cdr3_aa: CSVALYNEQFF
cdr3_nt: TGCAGCGTTGCTCTTTACAATGAGCAGTTCTTC

clone_size: .
j_call: TRBJ1-6
v_call: TRBV6-1
d_call: .
cdr3_aa: CASSDKRVSPLHF
cdr3_nt: TGTGCCAGCAGTGATAAGCGGGTCTCACCCCTCCACTTT

clone_size: .
j_call: TRBJ1-1
v_call: TRBV6-4
d_call: .
cdr3_aa: CASSDKKGKGGSPEAFF
cdr3_nt: TGTGCCAGCAGTGACAAGAAAGGGAAAGGGGGAAGTCCCGAAGCTTTCTTT